What follows describes a single T cell receptor beta chain. This clonotype was seen a few times. Its specific antigen is unknown. It has no much larger one-base neighbor in the sample; base qualities were not kept. For this chain, trimming is 10 bases at the V end and 2 bases at the J end, and the number of junction bases without a gene match is 5. Spanning cysteine to phenylalanine, the CDR3 consists of 13 amino acids. The DNA shown is the 39-base CDR3, in frame from base 1. Based on the germline V gene, the CDR1 and CDR2 sequences are KGHDR and SFDVKD. The data were taken from a study of blood T cells in healthy people across ages (dated by TCRdb to about 2015). About the full investigation: In model experiments, template switching captured roughly one uniquely barcoded TCR beta cDNA molecule for every two T cells. To avoid experimental bias, donors of different ages were spread randomly across the sequencing lanes. The study analyzed two additional independent replicas of 1 million unique cDNA reads from the same blood draw for two donors, one aged 18 to 30 and one aged 80 or older. Age-related changes in TCR beta repertoire diversity were measured in the study by deep sequencing normalized with unique cDNA molecular identifiers. Donors were grouped into four age groups: young (average roughly 17 years), middle-aged (39), aged (around 60) and long-lived (82).

The library relied on 5' RACE. TCRdb shows the sequencer as Illumina HiSeq 2500. A second PCR of roughly 6 to 11 cycles was run with a J-beta primer mix and a sample-barcoded 5' primer. A template-switch 5' adaptor carrying 12 random nucleotides introduced a unique molecular identifier onto each TCR beta cDNA molecule. At least 2.5 million CDR3-containing paired-end reads were obtained from each sample. First-strand cDNA was synthesized from all RNA with the Mint cDNA synthesis kit, primed by a TRBC-specific oligonucleotide. After uracil-DNA glycosylase treatment, a first 18-cycle PCR used universal primers M1SS and BC2_uni_R on all cDNA. Turning to the authors' computational methods: For normalization, 1 million high-quality reads, each with a distinct molecular identifier, were randomly selected from each sample. Instead of being binned into consensus sequences, reads with shared molecular identifiers were discarded. MiTCR, run with a Q25 quality threshold and the strictest error-elimination algorithm, handled CDR3 identification, clonotype clustering and error correction. A nonparametric unseen species model with Euler transformation was used to estimate a lower bound on total TCR beta diversity. The raw public reads went through TCRdb reprocessing: fastp at Q25, MiXCR clone calling, in-frame beta chains kept. Entries are consolidated by CDR3 protein sequence, retaining the most common genes and DNA. None of the V and J calls come from the authors' own analysis; TCRdb made them. Present in this sample are fewer than 1,000,000 distinct CDR3 sequences, roughly 44% of which were seen just once. Clones ranked in the top ten supply under 20% of the sample.

The donors were 40 or so Caucasian individuals from Russia, aged roughly 6 to 100 years, who were systemically healthy. Each donor gave approximately 10 milliliters of peripheral blood, collected into EDTA-treated Vacutainer tubes. PBMCs were isolated by Ficoll-Paque density-gradient centrifugation, with at least 6.5 million obtained per sample. Trizol reagent was used to extract total RNA from the PBMCs, yielding at least 6 micrograms per sample. For every donor, flow cytometry on a PBMC aliquot measured the percentage of naive CD45RAhigh/CD27high T cells. Study-wide findings and limitations: Estimates of total diversity based on one million sequenced T cells were regarded as lower bounds and as underestimates. Observed TCR beta diversity per million T cells fell roughly linearly with age, and a significant reduction was already apparent by age approximately 40. Since profiling was done on bulk unsorted PBMCs, naive and antigen-experienced compartments could not be conclusively compared. Compared with the aged group, more naive CD4+ T cells, fewer expanded clones and increased TCR diversity were shown by the long-lived group, suggesting age selection. Because donor CMV infection status was unknown, age-related changes in expanded clonotypes were potentially confounded. The percentage of naive T cells measured by flow cytometry correlated strongly with observed TCR beta diversity.

The sample consisted of blood. In this chain, TRBV24-1 is recombined with TRBJ2-7, and 9 bases in between align with TRBD1. This receptor was taken from a man aged 55-75 years in good health. The DNA sequence is given as TGTGCCACGGGACAGGGTGGTCCCTACGAGCAGTACTTC. Translated, this is CATGQGGPYEQYF.